The 29 T cell receptor beta chains given below trace back to one sample, sequenced in a study of T cell changes during pregnancy in multiple sclerosis. Some clones are missing from TCRdb's copy, which holds only in-frame ones; the method was immunoSEQ multiplex PCR. The repertoire holds tens of thousands of clones, with about nine tenths as singletons. The sequences come from CD4+ T cells from peripheral blood mononuclear cells, collected after pregnancy. The receptors were gathered from a female donor in good health, enrolled as a control in a pregnancy study.

The chain links TRBV10-3 to TRBJ2-3, with 8 bases fitting TRBD1. V lost 5 bases to trimming and J lost 2 bases; unmatched junction nucleotides: 9. This CDR3 spans 16 amino acids. Germline CDR1 and CDR2: ENHRY and SYGVKD. CDR3 nucleotides: TGTGCCATCAGTTCTAGGACAGGGAAGGACACAGATACGCAGTATTTT. Amino acid sequence: CAISSRTGKDTDTQYF.

This clone appeared a few times. The V call is TRBV4-2, the J call TRBJ2-7, with D hard to call. This CDR3 comprises 14 residues. Germline V gene data show CDR1 as LGHNA and CDR2 as YNFKEQ. The V and J ends lost 2 bases and 0 bases respectively, with 8 bases between them. The CDR3 spells CASSQSAGSYEQYF. The CDR3 DNA follows: TGTGCCAGCAGCCAATCTGCCGGCTCCTACGAGCAGTACTTC.

The V call is TRBV2, the J call TRBJ2-1, with D perhaps matching TRBD1 (7 bases). This CDR3 is built from 15 residues. Trimming stripped 2 bases from V and 16 bases from J, with 24 bases between. Germline CDR1 and CDR2: SNHLY and FYNNEI. Written as DNA, the CDR3 is TGTGCCAGCAGTGAACAGGGGGTCGCGGGGTCTGGCTGCTTCTTC. Residues: CASSEQGVAGSGCFF. The complete variable domain, with remaining parts taken from reference TRBV2 and TRBJ2-1, reads EPEVTQTPSHQVTQMGQEVILRCVPISNHLYFYWYRQILGQKVEFLVSFYNNEISEKSEIFDDQFSVERPDGSNFTLKIRSTKLEDSAMYFCASSEQGVAGSGCFFGPGTRLTVL.

This chain connects TRBV2 to TRBJ1-5; D might be TRBD1 (6 bases). Germline V gives CDR1 SNHLY, CDR2 FYNNEI. Trimming took off 4 bases at V and 2 bases at J, with 15 bases between the two ends. The CDR3 consists of 16 residues. The CDR3 spells CASSVRGGYGNQPQHF. For the CDR3, the DNA is TGTGCCAGCAGTGTTAGGGGGGGGTACGGCAATCAGCCCCAGCATTTT.

This clone has just one count. The V call is TRBV6-1, the J call TRBJ2-5, with TRBD1 matching over 8 bases. V gave up 1 base and J gave up 1 base; unmatched junction bases: 5. Germline V CDR1 and CDR2: MNHNS, SASEGT. CDR3 size: 16 residues. CDR3 loop: CASSEVARGPQETQYF. The CDR3 DNA sequence: TGTGCCAGCAGTGAAGTGGCCAGGGGGCCCCAAGAGACCCAGTACTTC.

The chain recombines TRBV9 with TRBJ2-3; 13 bases line up with TRBD2. From germline, CDR1 is SGDLS and CDR2 YYNGEE. V dropped 4 bases and J dropped 6; count of bases not matched to a gene: 11. The CDR3 is 17 amino acids. The CDR3 coding sequence is TGTGCCAGCAGCTCCTGGACTAGCGGGGGTGCGGGGGATACGCAGTATTTT. Protein sequence: CASSSWTSGGAGDTQYF.

This clone has more than one count but fewer than ten. The V call is TRBV19, the J call TRBJ1-1, with D possibly being TRBD1 (5 bases). Germline loops: CDR1 LNHDA, CDR2 SQIVND (reference sequence). The V end was cut by 7 bases, the J end by 1 base, with 10 bases between. The length of the CDR3 is 13 residues. CDR3 sequence reads: CASKLRGNTEAFF. CDR3 in DNA: TGTGCCAGTAAACTTAGGGGGAACACTGAAGCTTTCTTT.

The chain joins TRBV9 to TRBJ1-1; perhaps TRBD1 as D (5 bases). V was pared by 0 bases and J by 11 bases, with 17 bases between. CDR1 SGDLS and CDR2 YYNGEE come from the germline V gene. The CDR3 sequence is 14 residues long. In nucleotides, the CDR3 is TGTGCCAGCAGCGTAGCGGGGACTGGGCTTGGGGCTTTCTTT. Protein product: CASSVAGTGLGAFF. The whole variable domain, filled in from reference TRBV9 and TRBJ1-1, reads DSGVTQTPKHLITATGQRVTLRCSPRSGDLSVYWYQQSLDQGLQFLIQYYNGEERAKGNILERFSAQQFPDLHSELNLSSLELGDSALYFCASSVAGTGLGAFFGQGTRLTVV.

This sequence joins TRBV15 and TRBJ2-1, with 7 bases that match TRBD1. Trimming took 0 bases from V and 0 from J; bases not matched to a gene: 8. Germline V gene lookup returns CDR1 LNHNV and CDR2 YYDKDF (reference sequence). The CDR3 consists of 18 residues. The chain's CDR3 is CATSRDLVGDSSYNEQFF. For the CDR3, the DNA is TGTGCCACCAGCAGAGACCTCGTAGGGGACAGCTCCTACAATGAGCAGTTCTTC.

The rearrangement links TRBV7-9 to TRBJ1-2, with D possibly matching TRBD1 (6 bases). The CDR3 contains 13 residues. CDR1 and CDR2 (germline): SEHNR, FQNEAQ (reference sequence). Trimming removed 2 bases at V and 8 bases at J, with 12 bases between. The CDR3 is CASSLSGAGGYTF. For the CDR3, the DNA is TGTGCCAGCAGCTTATCAGGGGCAGGAGGCTACACCTTC.

The rearrangement uses TRBV7-2 and TRBJ1-5; perhaps TRBD1 as D (6 bases). The CDR3 has 14 amino acids. Trimming took 4 bases from V and 8 from J, leaving 15 bases between them. The germline CDR1 and CDR2 sequences are SGHTA and FQGNSA. The DNA of the CDR3 is TGTGCCAGCAGCTCGAGGGGGTTCAGTAAGCCCCAGCATTTT. Encoded protein: CASSSRGFSKPQHF.

This clone was seen once. Sequence at one end of the junction differs from germline and may be a read error. This rearrangement joins TRBV5-6 to TRBJ1-2, with D unresolved. Germline V gives CDR1 SGHDT, CDR2 YYEEEE. CDR3 length: 10 residues. CDR3 region: CASSLETIPF. CDR3 in DNA: TGTGCCAGCAGCTTGGAGACAATCCCCTTC. Full variable domain (outside the CDR3, taken from reference TRBV5-6 and TRBJ1-2): DAGVTQSPTHLIKTRGQQVTLRCSPKSGHDTVSWYQQALGQGPQFIFQYYEEEERQRGNFPDRFSGHQFPNYSSELNVNALLLGDSALYLCASSLETIPFGSGTRLTVV.

The chain's CDR3 is CASSLGDRAYNEQFF. The DNA of the CDR3 is TGCGCCAGCAGCTTGGGGGACAGGGCGTACAATGAGCAGTTCTTC. The rearrangement joins TRBV5-1 to TRBJ2-1; TRBD1 agrees at 9 bases. Trimming at V came to 0 bases and at J to 4 bases, leaving 2 bases not matched to a gene. The germline V gene has CDR1 SGHRS and CDR2 YFSETQ. CDR3 length: 15 amino acids.

The CDR3, as DNA: TGTGCCAGCAGCTTCAGACTAGCGGGGGGCCAAGAGACCCAGTACTTC. It yields the protein CASSFRLAGGQETQYF. The rearrangement joins TRBV5-6 to TRBJ2-5; 13 positions match TRBD2. This CDR3 is built from 16 residues. V was pared by 2 bases and J by 1 base, with 2 bases of the junction left unmatched. Germline loops: CDR1 SGHDT, CDR2 YYEEEE. Variable domain in full (rest from reference TRBV5-6 and TRBJ2-5): DAGVTQSPTHLIKTRGQQVTLRCSPKSGHDTVSWYQQALGQGPQFIFQYYEEEERQRGNFPDRFSGHQFPNYSSELNVNALLLGDSALYLCASSFRLAGGQETQYFGPGTRLLVL.

The genes are TRBV11-2 and TRBJ2-7, with 7 bases fitting TRBD1. V shed 0 bases and J 6 bases; nucleotides not matched to a gene: 8. CDR1 and CDR2 (germline): SGHAT, FQNNGV. The CDR3 is 15 amino acids. The CDR3 DNA is TGTGCCAGCAGCTTAGAAGGGGGCGGTGCGTTCGAGCAGTACTTC. This codes for CASSLEGGGAFEQYF.

The rearrangement links TRBV4-3 to TRBJ2-5, with 11 bases identical to TRBD2. This CDR3 is built from 15 residues. Germline CDR1 is LGHNA and CDR2 is YSLEER. V lost 4 bases and J lost 2; bases outside the gene matches: 3. The CDR3 is CASSRGLAAQETQYF. CDR3 DNA sequence: TGCGCCAGCAGCCGGGGACTAGCGGCGCAAGAGACCCAGTACTTC.

This rearrangement joins TRBV7-9 to TRBJ1-5; 7 bases agree with TRBD1. CDR1 is SEHNR, CDR2 FQNEAQ, per germline (reference sequence). Trimming cost V 5 bases and J 4 bases; bases outside gene matches: 8. This CDR3 has 15 amino acids. CDR3 protein: CASSLKGAVNQPQHF. As DNA, the CDR3 is TGTGCCAGCAGCCTAAAGGGGGCAGTGAATCAGCCCCAGCATTTT. Filled out from reference TRBV7-9 and TRBJ1-5, the complete variable domain reads DTGVSQNPRHKITKRGQNVTFRCDPISEHNRLYWYRQTLGQGPEFLTYFQNEAQLEKSRLLSDRFSAERPKGSFSTLEIQRTEQGDSAMYLCASSLKGAVNQPQHFGDGTRLSIL.

The genes are TRBV18 and TRBJ2-5; unclear D gene. The CDR3 totals 14 residues. Germline loops: CDR1 KGHSH, CDR2 LQKENI. The V end was cut by 3 bases, the J end by 1 base, with 9 bases between. This CDR3 reads CASSPLQPQETQYF. CDR3 DNA sequence: TGTGCCAGCTCACCTCTACAGCCCCAAGAGACCCAGTACTTC.

The CDR3 DNA reads TGTGCCATCAGTGAGATAGGGGTGCGGTATGGCTACACCTTC. Amino acid sequence: CAISEIGVRYGYTF. The V call is TRBV10-3, the J call TRBJ1-2; TRBD1 might be the D (5 bases). The V gene's germline CDR1 is ENHRY and CDR2 SYGVKD. V was clipped by 2 bases and J by 5 bases, with 12 bases between them. The CDR3 has 14 residues.

The chain employs TRBV25-1 and TRBJ2-2; 8 nucleotides align to TRBD1. The germline V gene encodes CDR1 MGHDK and CDR2 SYGVNS. The CDR3 covers 15 residues. With 8 bases clipped from V and 5 bases from J, the junction kept 10 bases outside the gene matches. The CDR3 region is CASWPRGRSTGELFF. CDR3 in DNA: TGTGCCAGCTGGCCCAGGGGGCGAAGTACCGGGGAGCTGTTTTTT.

This chain connects TRBV2 to TRBJ2-3, with a possible D match to TRBD2 (6 bases). In germline, CDR1 is SNHLY, CDR2 FYNNEI. The CDR3 loop spans 14 amino acids. The V end lost 6 bases, the J end lost 4 bases, and 14 bases lay between the germline ends. CDR3 amino acids: CASSGGRRSDTQYF. The CDR3 nucleotides read TGTGCCAGCAGCGGGGGTCGGAGATCAGATACGCAGTATTTT.

The chain carries TRBV6-6 and TRBJ2-3; 9 nucleotides align to TRBD2. Germline V gene data show CDR1 as MNHNY and CDR2 as SVGAGI (reference sequence). There are 16 residues in the CDR3. The V segment lost 0 bases and the J segment 6 bases; nucleotides outside the gene matches: 7. CDR3 DNA sequence: TGTGCCAGCAGTTACTCGGCGGGGGGGCCGCGCGATACGCAGTATTTT. Its translation: CASSYSAGGPRDTQYF.

The V call is TRBV5-1, the J call TRBJ2-6, with D perhaps TRBD1 (6 bases). The CDR3 sequence is 17 residues long. Germline V gene sequence: CDR1 SGHRS, CDR2 YFSETQ. The V gene lost 4 bases and the J gene lost 0 bases, with 14 bases spanning the gap. The chain's CDR3 is CASSPRGPSSGANVLTF. The CDR3 region has the DNA TGCGCCAGCAGCCCCAGGGGTCCCAGCTCTGGGGCCAACGTCCTGACTTTC.

The chain combines TRBV9 with TRBJ2-5; weak D call: TRBD1 (6 bases). The V end lost 0 bases, the J end lost 4 bases, and 13 bases lay between the germline ends. There are 15 residues in the CDR3. The germline V gene has CDR1 SGDLS and CDR2 YYNGEE. The CDR3 bases are TGTGCCAGCAGCGTAGGTGGCAGGGGCAGAGAGACCCAGTACTTC. It is translated as CASSVGGRGRETQYF.

This rearrangement joins TRBV6-5 to TRBJ1-6; 9 nucleotides align to TRBD1. V shed 3 bases and J 9 bases; nucleotides not matched to a gene: 6. Germline loops: CDR1 MNHEY, CDR2 SVGAGI. CDR3 length equals 15 residues. The CDR3 region is CASSYYGTGRSPLHF. In DNA, the CDR3 is TGTGCCAGCAGTTATTACGGGACAGGGCGTTCACCCCTCCACTTT.

The gene calls are TRBV19 and TRBJ2-2, with D tentatively TRBD1 (6 bases). Per germline, CDR1 LNHDA and CDR2 SQIVND (reference sequence). The CDR3 is 13 amino acids. Trimming pared 7 bases from V and 5 bases from J, leaving 11 bases between. The CDR3 reads CASKGRGTGELFF. In DNA, the CDR3 is TGTGCCAGTAAGGGAAGGGGGACCGGGGAGCTGTTTTTT.

This clone was found a few times. This chain links TRBV2 with TRBJ1-1; D perhaps matches TRBD1 (5 bases). The CDR3 consists of 12 residues. Germline V CDR1 and CDR2: SNHLY, FYNNEI. V was cut by 7 bases and J by 8 bases, with 14 bases left in between. This CDR3 reads CASIQEGGEAFF. The CDR3, as DNA: TGTGCCAGCATACAGGAGGGAGGCGAAGCTTTCTTT. Using reference TRBV2 and TRBJ1-1 for the parts outside the CDR3, the full variable domain is EPEVTQTPSHQVTQMGQEVILRCVPISNHLYFYWYRQILGQKVEFLVSFYNNEISEKSEIFDDQFSVERPDGSNFTLKIRSTKLEDSAMYFCASIQEGGEAFFGQGTRLTVV.

The CDR3 loop reads CASSQDSLNTEAFF. DNA for the CDR3: TGCGCCAGCAGCCAGGACAGCCTTAACACTGAAGCTTTCTTT. The chain uses TRBV4-3 and TRBJ1-1; D might be TRBD1 (6 bases). The V and J ends lost 3 bases and 2 bases respectively, with 10 bases between them. The CDR3 spans 14 residues. The germline V gene encodes CDR1 LGHNA and CDR2 YSLEER.

The gene calls are TRBV19 and TRBJ2-1; 9 nucleotides agree with TRBD1. V trimming: 5 bases; J trimming: 4 bases; junction bases outside the gene matches: 6. CDR1 is LNHDA, CDR2 SQIVND, per germline (reference sequence). The CDR3 covers 15 residues. CDR3 nucleotides: TGTGCCAGTAGTGCCGGGACAGGGATATACAATGAGCAGTTCTTC. Translated, it gives CASSAGTGIYNEQFF.